This TCR beta chain was obtained from a study of shared clonotypes between healthy human individuals. Whole-study results and caveats: In a handful of donors, about 5% of naive CD4 clonotypes appeared in common.

Sequenced by immunoSEQ multiplex PCR; TCRdb stores in-frame clones only, minus some. The sample carries roughly 330,000 clones, 74% recorded once. The CDR3 sequence is 15 residues long. Per the germline V gene, CDR1 is MNHEY and CDR2 is SVGAGI. V shed 6 bases and J 1 base; nucleotides not matched to a gene: 5. About this clone: The antigen is undetermined.

The J gene is TRBJ2-1, the V gene TRBV6-5, with TRBD2 identical over 8 bases. The sample taken for sequencing was memory CD4+ T cells sorted from blood. Subset denoted: CD45RA-negative fraction. This sequence was found in a man aged 25 to 40 in good health. DNA for the CDR3: TGTGCCAGCAGGAACGGGAGGGGGTCCTACAATGAGCAGTTCTTC. It codes for CASRNGRGSYNEQFF.